The 19 T cell receptor beta chains below come from one sample, sequenced in a study of blood T cell repertoires in COVID-19 (dated by TCRdb to about 2020). The receptor library was made with the immunoSEQ multiplex PCR assay. This is the immuneACCESS table as TCRdb keeps it, with only in-frame sequences that have V and J called. A part of the clones is gone; compared with another copy, unresolved V genes explain less than half, and the rest is unexplained. Present in this sample are about 200,000 clones, around 81% of which were seen just once. Jointly, the top ten make up 8.9% of the sample. The sample consisted of PBMCs or T cells enriched from blood (not recorded which). The receptors were gathered from a woman aged 50 to 60 with acute COVID-19.

In nucleotides, the CDR3 is TGTGCCAGCAGCTTAGCCGCAGATAACTATGGCTACACCTTC. It specifies CASSLAADNYGYTF. The rearrangement joins TRBV7-2 to TRBJ1-2; D is uncertain. V gave up 0 bases and J gave up 1 base, with 6 bases separating them. The length of the CDR3 is 14 residues. Germline loops: CDR1 SGHTA, CDR2 FQGNSA.

The DNA for the CDR3 is TGTGCCAGCAGCCCGGGAAGCGAACCCAACACTGAAGCTTTCTTT. Encoded protein: CASSPGSEPNTEAFF. The rearrangement joins TRBV7-6 to TRBJ1-1, with D hard to call. V was clipped by 5 bases and J by 2 bases, with 15 bases between them. This CDR3 has 15 amino acids. Germline loops: CDR1 SGHVS, CDR2 FNYEAQ.

The genes are TRBV14 and TRBJ2-7; D perhaps matches TRBD1 (7 bases). Between the trimmed V and J ends, which lost 3 bases and 3 bases, there was a span of 15 bases. This CDR3 comprises 15 residues. Germline CDR1 is SGHDN and CDR2 is FVKESK. The CDR3 region has the DNA TGTGCCAGCAGCCATACCTACAGGGGAGGCTACGAGCAGTACTTC. Amino acids: CASSHTYRGGYEQYF.

The J gene is TRBJ1-2, the V gene TRBV7-2; perhaps TRBD1 as D (5 bases). The CDR3 sequence is 13 residues long. Germline V gives CDR1 SGHTA, CDR2 FQGNSA. The germline V and J ends were trimmed by 1 base and 6 bases, with 9 bases remaining between them. The CDR3 protein is CASSLGPGNGYTF. CDR3 nucleotides: TGTGCCAGCAGCTTAGGGCCAGGGAATGGCTACACCTTC.

The chain combines TRBV18 with TRBJ1-2; 10 bases agree with TRBD1. There are 15 residues in the CDR3. Germline CDR1 and CDR2: KGHSH and LQKENI. V lost 3 bases, J lost 4 bases, and 5 bases stayed unmatched. For the CDR3, the DNA is TGTGCCAGCTCACCCTCGACAGGGGGCACCTATGGCTACACCTTC. The encoded protein is CASSPSTGGTYGYTF.

The V and J genes are TRBV28 and TRBJ2-7, with 13 bases identical to TRBD2. From germline, CDR1 is MDHEN and CDR2 SYDVKM. This CDR3 has 14 amino acids. With 5 bases clipped from V and 5 bases from J, the junction kept 3 bases outside the gene matches. The DNA of the CDR3 is TGTGCCAGCAGTACTAGCGGGAGGGCTCACGAGCAGTACTTC. Amino acid sequence: CASSTSGRAHEQYF. The full variable domain, in which reference TRBV28 and TRBJ2-7 provide the parts outside the CDR3, is DVKVTQSSRYLVKRTGEKVFLECVQDMDHENMFWYRQDPGLGLRLIYFSYDVKMKEKGDIPEGYSVSREKKERFSLILESASTNQTSMYLCASSTSGRAHEQYFGPGTRLTVT.

This CDR3 reads CASSATGAVETQYF. CDR3 nucleotide sequence: TGCGCCAGCAGCGCGACAGGGGCGGTGGAGACCCAGTACTTC. J is TRBJ2-5 and V is TRBV5-1; TRBD1 matches 8 bases. Germline lookup yields CDR1 SGHRS and CDR2 YFSETQ. Trimming cost V 4 bases and J 5 bases; bases outside gene matches: 7. The CDR3 totals 14 residues. Filled out from reference TRBV5-1 and TRBJ2-5, the complete variable domain reads KAGVTQTPRYLIKTRGQQVTLSCSPISGHRSVSWYQQTPGQGLQFLFEYFSETQRNKGNFPGRFSGRQFSNSRSEMNVSTLELGDSALYLCASSATGAVETQYFGPGTRLLVL.

CDR3 coding DNA: TGTGCCAGCAGTCCACCCACACCCCAGCCCCAGCATTTT. Its translation is CASSPPTPQPQHF. This chain joins TRBV6-2 or TRBV6-3 and TRBJ1-5; D remains unclear. The CDR3 extends over 13 amino acids. CDR1 and CDR2 from the germline V gene are MNHEY and SVGEGT. V was clipped by 5 bases and J by 7 bases, with 12 bases between them.

The V and J genes are TRBV28 and TRBJ1-6, with 10 bases lining up with TRBD1. V lost 6 bases and J lost 7; bases outside the gene matches: 3. Germline loops: CDR1 MDHEN, CDR2 SYDVKM. CDR3 length equals 14 residues. The CDR3: CASRGQGNNSPLHF. The CDR3 DNA follows: TGTGCCAGCAGGGGACAGGGGAACAATTCACCCCTCCACTTT.

In DNA, the CDR3 is TGTGCCAGCAGCTCCGGACAGGGCCCCTACGAGCAGTACTTC. Protein product: CASSSGQGPYEQYF. The chain has TRBV7-2 and TRBJ2-7; TRBD1 matches 8 bases. The germline gives CDR1 SGHTA, CDR2 FQGNSA. Trimming took 4 bases from V and 2 from J; bases not matched to a gene: 4. The CDR3 totals 14 residues. Combining the CDR3 with reference TRBV7-2 and TRBJ2-7 gives the whole variable domain GAGVSQSPSNKVTEKGKDVELRCDPISGHTALYWYRQSLGQGLEFLIYFQGNSAPDKSGLPSDRFSAERTGGSVSTLTIQRTQQEDSAVYLCASSSGQGPYEQYFGPGTRLTVT.

This clone was seen a single time. This chain uses TRBV2 with TRBJ2-1; D uncertain. This CDR3 contains 14 residues. Trimming shortened V by 4 bases and J by 8 bases, and 15 bases separated the two germline ends. The V gene's germline CDR1 is SNHLY and CDR2 FYNNEI. CDR3 sequence: CASSGHGLIDEQFF. CDR3 nucleotides: TGTGCCAGCAGTGGACATGGCCTCATCGATGAGCAGTTCTTC.

This chain uses TRBV4-1 with TRBJ2-3, with D maybe TRBD2 (5 bases). CDR1 is MGHRA and CDR2 is YSYEKL in the germline V gene. V was shortened by 3 bases and J by 0 bases, with 19 bases between the two germline ends. The CDR3 consists of 18 residues. The DNA for the CDR3 is TGCGCCAGCAGCCAGCTGCCGACTGGACTGGTTAGCACAGATACGCAGTATTTT. Its protein is CASSQLPTGLVSTDTQYF.

V usage is TRBV28 and J usage is TRBJ1-2; the D gene is possibly TRBD1 (6 bases). Trimming shortened V by 5 bases and J by 0 bases, and 10 bases separated the two germline ends. The CDR3 loop spans 14 amino acids. Germline CDR1 reads MDHEN; CDR2 reads SYDVKM. CDR3 coding DNA: TGTGCCAGCAGTGAAGGGGGTTCTAACTATGGCTACACCTTC. It yields the protein CASSEGGSNYGYTF.

This clone was recorded a few times. The rearrangement uses TRBV6-2 or TRBV6-3 and TRBJ2-7; TRBD1 matches at 9 bases. Germline lookup yields CDR1 MNHEY and CDR2 SVGEGT. The CDR3 length is 17 residues. Trimming took 0 bases from V and 3 from J; bases not matched to a gene: 9. CDR3 sequence: CASSYSPGTGKLYEQYF. CDR3 DNA sequence: TGTGCCAGCAGTTACTCCCCCGGGACAGGGAAACTCTACGAGCAGTACTTC.

The chain uses TRBV6-2 or TRBV6-3 and TRBJ2-5; D gene ambiguous. The CDR3 length is 14 residues. CDR1 MNHEY and CDR2 SVGEGT come from the germline V gene. Trimming removed 2 bases from V and 3 bases from J, with 10 bases in between. The CDR3 is CASSYVISKETQYF. As DNA, the CDR3 is TGTGCCAGCAGTTACGTTATTAGCAAAGAGACCCAGTACTTC.

The rearrangement uses TRBV28 and TRBJ2-5, with 9 bases matching TRBD2. CDR1 and CDR2 (germline): MDHEN, SYDVKM. The CDR3 covers 15 residues. Germline trimming cut 2 bases from V and 2 bases from J; bases unmatched to any gene: 3. The CDR3 sequence: CASSLRTSAQETQYF. CDR3 nucleotides: TGTGCCAGCAGTTTAAGGACTAGCGCTCAAGAGACCCAGTACTTC.

The V gene is TRBV30, the J gene TRBJ1-6; no clear D. Trimming removed 5 bases at V and 7 bases at J, with 12 bases between. Germline V gene sequence: CDR1 GTSNPN, CDR2 SVGIG (reference sequence). This CDR3 contains 13 residues. This CDR3 is CAWRSQANSPLHF. CDR3 nucleotides: TGTGCCTGGCGATCGCAGGCCAATTCACCCCTCCACTTT.

This clone is a singleton in its sample. The chain joins TRBV28 to TRBJ2-2; a possible D gene is TRBD1 (5 bases). Trimming took off 2 bases at V and 5 bases at J, with 6 bases between the two ends. This CDR3 is 13 amino acids long. The germline gives CDR1 MDHEN, CDR2 SYDVKM. DNA of the CDR3: TGTGCCAGCAGTTTACGGACAACCGGGGAGCTGTTTTTT. It yields the protein CASSLRTTGELFF.

The chain's CDR3 is CASRGQGGTGANVLTF. CDR3 nucleotide sequence: TGCGCCAGCAGGGGACAGGGGGGGACTGGGGCCAACGTCCTGACTTTC. The chain is built from TRBV23-1 and TRBJ2-6, with 11 bases identical to TRBD1. TRBV23-1 is placed among ORFs of uncertain function. CDR3 size: 16 residues. V shed 6 bases, J shed 2 bases, and the junction held 3 bases outside the gene matches.